These T cell receptor beta chains were read from a single sample in a study of cytomegalovirus exposure and HLA in healthy donors. The method was immunoSEQ multiplex PCR; TCRdb's version includes in-frame clones alone and lacks a portion of them. The repertoire holds approximately 200,000 clones, roughly 75% seen once, with approximately 5% in the top ten. Material for sequencing was PBMCs. Receptors originate from a man younger than 40 in good health and CMV-seropositive. Each CDR3 is given with its conserved first and last residue. For some rows the clone size is stated as once, few or many, or as a class when expanded; others skip it.

CASSQDSSLSTDTQYF TRBV4-3 NA TRBJ2-3
CASSRDSGTGSYEQYF TRBV5-4 NA NA
CASSRGGSYEQYF TRBV7-3 NA TRBJ2-7
CASSYGRGISGYTF TRBV6-5 once TRBJ1-2
CASSRGEKLFF TRBV28 NA TRBJ1-4
CASSQDGFSGTSYEQYF TRBV4-3 NA NA
CASSRAREREQYF TRBV5-4 NA TRBJ2-7
CASSSERGNEQYF TRBV11-3 NA TRBJ2-7
CASSLFSSGEQYF TRBV5-1 NA TRBJ2-7
CAISEPGQPGYTF TRBV10-3 NA TRBJ1-2
CSSSFYLVPSGANVLTF TRBV7-9 NA TRBJ2-6
CASSTGLAAPREQFF TRBV5-1 NA TRBJ2-1
CASLAGFSNSPLHF TRBV27 NA TRBJ1-6
CASVAVTQYF TRBV2 few TRBJ2-3
CASSDQGYSNQPQHF TRBV6-1 NA TRBJ1-5
CASSFWTSGRGTDTQYF TRBV7-9 NA TRBJ2-3
CASSLIGGETQYF TRBV5-4 NA TRBJ2-5
CAWAAGGNEQYF TRBV30 once TRBJ2-7
CASSYRTNWQFF TRBV7-2 NA TRBJ2-1
CASSPGRRAEAFF TRBV18 NA TRBJ1-1
CASSPRDRALHGYTF TRBV6-5 NA TRBJ1-2
CASKLTGRFNEQFF TRBV2 NA TRBJ2-1
CASIAQGLDEKLFF TRBV5-6 NA TRBJ1-4
CASSTELALQETQYF TRBV7-2 NA TRBJ2-5
CASSTRLAGTYEQYF TRBV5-8 NA TRBJ2-7
CASSARGGIYGYTF TRBV9 few TRBJ1-2
CASSPNSGVYNSPLHF TRBV7-8 NA TRBJ1-6
CASSLRGRGREKLFF TRBV5-4 few TRBJ1-4
CASSTRRVLYNEQFF TRBV27 NA TRBJ2-1
CASSFSTSGVTDTQYF TRBV11-3 NA TRBJ2-3
CASSYGAGGRNEQFF TRBV6-5 NA TRBJ2-1
CASSPQASRYEQYF TRBV7-9 NA TRBJ2-7
CASSLSSIGNTIYF TRBV7-2 NA TRBJ1-3
CASSPRDNSPLHF TRBV6-5 NA TRBJ1-6
CASSPGTNRETQYF TRBV7-3 NA TRBJ2-5
CASSLQGFPPDTQYF TRBV27 NA TRBJ2-3
CASSPPGIQLEQYF TRBV18 NA TRBJ2-7
CASSQDQNRVAGNTIYF TRBV4-2 NA TRBJ1-3
CASSQGVERLDAFF TRBV2 few TRBJ1-1
CASSAPGQEAGELFF TRBV7-3 NA TRBJ2-2
CASRAPGSGANVLTF TRBV28 NA TRBJ2-6
CANSLLGLAEGTYEQFF TRBV5-6 NA TRBJ2-1
CDYRRRGNTEAFF TRBV30 NA TRBJ1-1
CASSIDVESTDTQYF TRBV19 NA TRBJ2-3
CASSPSPGNTEAFF TRBV6-4 few TRBJ1-1
CASSLGTGVYEQYF TRBV7-9 NA TRBJ2-7
CASSPRTGNEQFF TRBV5-6 once TRBJ2-1
CASSPRTGGTYEQYF TRBV21-1 NA TRBJ2-7
CASLPPGQGNHEQYF TRBV6-5 NA TRBJ2-7
CAWYDDRGPTEAFF TRBV30 NA TRBJ1-1
CASSSGQGAYNEQFF TRBV9 few TRBJ2-1
CASSLGGGNQPQHF TRBV5-1 NA TRBJ1-5
CASSFTGGGHYNEQFF TRBV7-3 NA TRBJ2-1
CASSQVAGSIDIQYF TRBV4-3 NA TRBJ2-4
CSSSLDSVGQSSGNTIYF TRBV7-9 NA TRBJ1-3